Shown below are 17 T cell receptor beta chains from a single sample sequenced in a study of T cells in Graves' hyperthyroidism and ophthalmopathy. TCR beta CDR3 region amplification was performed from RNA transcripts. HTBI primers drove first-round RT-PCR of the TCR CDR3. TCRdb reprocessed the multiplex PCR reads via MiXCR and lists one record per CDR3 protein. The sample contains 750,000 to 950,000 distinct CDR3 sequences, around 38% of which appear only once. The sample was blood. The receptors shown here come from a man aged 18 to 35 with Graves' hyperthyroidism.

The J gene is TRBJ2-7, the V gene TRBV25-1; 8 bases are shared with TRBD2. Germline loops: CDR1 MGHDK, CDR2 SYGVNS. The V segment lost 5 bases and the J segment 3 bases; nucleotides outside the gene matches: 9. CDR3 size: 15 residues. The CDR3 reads CASSYSTSGVYEQYF. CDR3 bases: TGTGCCAGCAGTTACTCTACTAGCGGAGTCTACGAGCAGTACTTC.

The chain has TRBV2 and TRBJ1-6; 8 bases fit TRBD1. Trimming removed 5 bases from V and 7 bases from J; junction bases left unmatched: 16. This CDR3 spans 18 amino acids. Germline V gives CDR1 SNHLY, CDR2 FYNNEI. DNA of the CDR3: TGTGCCAGCAGTTACTCGATTGGGACAGGCGGAGGGAATTCACCCCTCCACTTT. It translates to CASSYSIGTGGGNSPLHF.

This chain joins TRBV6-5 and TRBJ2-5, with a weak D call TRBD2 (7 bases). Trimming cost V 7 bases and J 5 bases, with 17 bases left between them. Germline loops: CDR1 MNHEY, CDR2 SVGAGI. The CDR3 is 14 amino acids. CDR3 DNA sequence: TGTGCCAGCAATCGTAGGGGGGGTGTCGAGACCCAGTACTTC. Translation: CASNRRGGVETQYF.

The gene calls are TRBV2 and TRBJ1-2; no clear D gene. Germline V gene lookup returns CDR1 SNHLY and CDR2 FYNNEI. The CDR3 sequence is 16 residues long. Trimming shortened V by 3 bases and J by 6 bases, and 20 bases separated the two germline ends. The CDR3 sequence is CASSEKWGPLADGYTF. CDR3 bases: TGTGCCAGCAGTGAGAAATGGGGTCCCTTGGCAGATGGCTACACCTTC.

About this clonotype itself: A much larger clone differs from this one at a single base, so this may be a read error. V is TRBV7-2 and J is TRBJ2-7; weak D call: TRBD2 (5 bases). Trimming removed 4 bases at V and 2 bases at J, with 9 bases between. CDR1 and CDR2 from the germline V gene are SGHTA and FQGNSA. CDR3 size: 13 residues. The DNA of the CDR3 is TGTGCCAGCAGCTCAACTAGTGCCTACGAGCAGTACTTC. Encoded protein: CASSSTSAYEQYF.

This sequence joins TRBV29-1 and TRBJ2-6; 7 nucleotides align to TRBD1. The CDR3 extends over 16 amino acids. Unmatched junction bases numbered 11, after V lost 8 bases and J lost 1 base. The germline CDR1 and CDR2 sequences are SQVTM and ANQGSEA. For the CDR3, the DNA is TGCAGCCAAGATCGGGGCAGGGGGTCTGGGGCCAACGTCCTGACTTTC. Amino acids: CSQDRGRGSGANVLTF.

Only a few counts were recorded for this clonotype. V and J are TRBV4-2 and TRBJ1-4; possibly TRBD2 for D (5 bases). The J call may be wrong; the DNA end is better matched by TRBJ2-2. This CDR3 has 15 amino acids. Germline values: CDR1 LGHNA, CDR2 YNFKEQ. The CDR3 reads CASSQDPQRRRELFF. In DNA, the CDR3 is TGTGCCAGCAGCCAAGACCCCCAGCGGAGGAGGGAGCTGTTTTTT.

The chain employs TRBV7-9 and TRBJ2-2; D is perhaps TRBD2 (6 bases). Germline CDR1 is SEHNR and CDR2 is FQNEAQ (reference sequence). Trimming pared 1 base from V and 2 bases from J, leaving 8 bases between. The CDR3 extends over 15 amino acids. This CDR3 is CASSLGGDNTGELFF. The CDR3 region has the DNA TGTGCCAGCAGCTTAGGCGGGGATAACACCGGGGAGCTGTTTTTT.

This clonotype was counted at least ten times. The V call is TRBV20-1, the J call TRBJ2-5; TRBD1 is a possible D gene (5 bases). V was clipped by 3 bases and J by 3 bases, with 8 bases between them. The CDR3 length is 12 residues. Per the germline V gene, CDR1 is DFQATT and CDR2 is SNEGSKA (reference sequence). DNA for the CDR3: TGCAGTGCTAGTGGCAGGGAAGAGACCCAGTACTTC. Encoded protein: CSASGREETQYF.

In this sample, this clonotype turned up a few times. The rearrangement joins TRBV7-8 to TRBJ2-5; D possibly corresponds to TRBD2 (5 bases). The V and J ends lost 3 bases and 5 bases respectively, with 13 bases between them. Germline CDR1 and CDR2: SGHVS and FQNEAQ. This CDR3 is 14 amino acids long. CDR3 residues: CASSLEVGDETQYF. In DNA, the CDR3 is TGTGCCAGCAGCTTGGAAGTGGGAGATGAGACCCAGTACTTC. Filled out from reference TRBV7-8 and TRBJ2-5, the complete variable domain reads GAGVSQSPRYKVAKRGQDVALRCDPISGHVSLFWYQQALGQGPEFLTYFQNEAQLDKSGLPSDRFFAERPEGSVSTLKIQRTQQEDSAVYLCASSLEVGDETQYFGPGTRLLVL.

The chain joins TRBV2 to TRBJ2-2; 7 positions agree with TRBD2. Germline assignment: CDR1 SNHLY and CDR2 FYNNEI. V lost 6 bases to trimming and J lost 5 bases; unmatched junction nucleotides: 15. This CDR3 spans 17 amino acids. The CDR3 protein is CASSFPQEGGPTGELFF. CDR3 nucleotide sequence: TGTGCCAGCAGCTTCCCACAAGAGGGAGGGCCAACCGGGGAGCTGTTTTTT.

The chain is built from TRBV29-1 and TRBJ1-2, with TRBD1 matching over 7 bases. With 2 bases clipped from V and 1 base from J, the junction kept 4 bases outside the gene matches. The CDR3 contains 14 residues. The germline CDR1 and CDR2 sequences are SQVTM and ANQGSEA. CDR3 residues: CSVERGDSNYGYTF. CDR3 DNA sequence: TGCAGCGTTGAAAGGGGGGACAGTAACTATGGCTACACCTTC.

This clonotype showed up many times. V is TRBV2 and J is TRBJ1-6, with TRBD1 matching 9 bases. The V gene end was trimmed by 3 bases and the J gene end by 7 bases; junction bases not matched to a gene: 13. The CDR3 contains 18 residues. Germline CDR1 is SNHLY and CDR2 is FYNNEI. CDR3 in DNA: TGTGCCAGCAGTGATGGGACAGGGCCAGGCAGGAGAAATTCACCCCTCCACTTT. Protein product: CASSDGTGPGRRNSPLHF.

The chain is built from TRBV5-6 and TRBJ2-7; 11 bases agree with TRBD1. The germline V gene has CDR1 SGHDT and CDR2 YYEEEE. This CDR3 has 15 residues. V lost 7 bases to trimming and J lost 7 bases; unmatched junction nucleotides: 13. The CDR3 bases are TGTGCCAGCTCTTTGAGTGGGACAGGGGGTCTGGAGCAGTACTTC. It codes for CASSLSGTGGLEQYF.

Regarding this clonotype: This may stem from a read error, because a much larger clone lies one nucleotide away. The CDR3 region has the DNA TGTGCCAGTAGGCGGGACGGCGGGAATTCACTCCTCCACTTT. Protein product: CASRRDGGNSLLHF. The V call is TRBV19, the J call TRBJ1-6; TRBD1 is a possible D gene (5 bases). The germline gives CDR1 LNHDA, CDR2 SQIVND (reference sequence). This CDR3 is built from 14 residues. Full variable domain (missing parts from reference TRBV19 and TRBJ1-6): DGGITQSPKYLFRKEGQNVTLSCEQNLNHDAMYWYRQDPGQGLRLIYYSQIVNDFQKGDIAEGYSVSREKKESFPLTVTSAQKNPTAFYLCASRRDGGNSLLHFGNGTRLTVT.

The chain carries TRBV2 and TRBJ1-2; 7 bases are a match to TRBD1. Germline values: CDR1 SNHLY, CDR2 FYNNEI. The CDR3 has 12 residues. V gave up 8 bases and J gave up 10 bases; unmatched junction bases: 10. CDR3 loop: CASQGGTALYTF. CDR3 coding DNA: TGTGCCAGCCAGGGGGGGACAGCACTCTACACCTTC.

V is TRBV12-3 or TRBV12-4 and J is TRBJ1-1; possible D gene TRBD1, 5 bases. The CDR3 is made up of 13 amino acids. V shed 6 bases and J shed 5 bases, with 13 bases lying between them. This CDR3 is CASSTRQTTEAFF. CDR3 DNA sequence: TGTGCCAGCAGCACCCGACAGACTACTGAAGCTTTCTTT.